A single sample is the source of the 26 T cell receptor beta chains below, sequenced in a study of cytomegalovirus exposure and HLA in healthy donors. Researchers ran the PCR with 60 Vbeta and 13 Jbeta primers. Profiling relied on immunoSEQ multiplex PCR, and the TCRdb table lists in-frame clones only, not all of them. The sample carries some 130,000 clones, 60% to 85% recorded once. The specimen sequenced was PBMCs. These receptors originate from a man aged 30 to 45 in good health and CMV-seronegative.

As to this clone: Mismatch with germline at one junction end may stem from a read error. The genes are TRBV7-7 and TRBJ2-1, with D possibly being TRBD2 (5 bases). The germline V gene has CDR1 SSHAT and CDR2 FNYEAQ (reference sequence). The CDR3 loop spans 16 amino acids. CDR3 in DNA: TGTGCTAGCAGCTTGTCCGGGGTGGGCTCCTACAATGAGCAGTTCTTC. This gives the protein CASSLSGVGSYNEQFF.

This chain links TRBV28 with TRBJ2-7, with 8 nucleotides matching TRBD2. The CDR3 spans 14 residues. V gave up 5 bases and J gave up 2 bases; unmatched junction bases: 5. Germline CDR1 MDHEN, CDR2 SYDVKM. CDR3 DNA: TGTGCCAGCAGTAGATCGGGGGGGACCTACGAGCAGTACTTC. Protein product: CASSRSGGTYEQYF.

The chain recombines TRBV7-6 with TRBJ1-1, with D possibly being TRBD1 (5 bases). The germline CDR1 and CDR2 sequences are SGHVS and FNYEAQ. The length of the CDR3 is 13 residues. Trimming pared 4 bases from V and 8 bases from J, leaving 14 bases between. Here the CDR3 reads CASSWGLRSEAFF. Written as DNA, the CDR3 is TGTGCCAGCAGCTGGGGCTTGAGGAGCGAAGCTTTCTTT.

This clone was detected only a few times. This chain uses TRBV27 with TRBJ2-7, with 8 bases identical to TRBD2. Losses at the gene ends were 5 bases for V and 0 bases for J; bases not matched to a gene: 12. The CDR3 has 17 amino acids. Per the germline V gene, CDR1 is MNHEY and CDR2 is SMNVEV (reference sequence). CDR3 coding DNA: TGTGCCAGCAGTCTCAGATTAGCGGGACCATACTCCTACGAGCAGTACTTC. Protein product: CASSLRLAGPYSYEQYF.

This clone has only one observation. The CDR3 region is CASSYSWSENEKLFF. As DNA, the CDR3 is TGTGCCAGCAGTTACTCGTGGTCAGAAAATGAAAAACTGTTTTTT. The rearrangement uses TRBV6-5 and TRBJ1-4; no definite D call. The CDR3 totals 15 residues. Germline V gene data show CDR1 as MNHEY and CDR2 as SVGAGI. Trimming cost V 0 bases and J 5 bases, with 10 bases left between them.

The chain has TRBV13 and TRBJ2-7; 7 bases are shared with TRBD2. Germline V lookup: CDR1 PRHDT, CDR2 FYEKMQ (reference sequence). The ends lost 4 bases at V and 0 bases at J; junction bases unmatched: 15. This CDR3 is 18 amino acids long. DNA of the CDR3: TGTGCCAGCAGCTCTCCGGGAAGGGGCGGCGGGAGCTCCTACGAGCAGTACTTC. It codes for CASSSPGRGGGSSYEQYF.

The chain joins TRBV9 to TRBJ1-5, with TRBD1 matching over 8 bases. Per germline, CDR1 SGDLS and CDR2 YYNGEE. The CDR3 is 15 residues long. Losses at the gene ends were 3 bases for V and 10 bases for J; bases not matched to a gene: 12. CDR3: CASSAYGQGGSPQHF. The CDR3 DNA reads TGTGCCAGCAGCGCGTATGGACAGGGAGGAAGTCCCCAGCATTTT.

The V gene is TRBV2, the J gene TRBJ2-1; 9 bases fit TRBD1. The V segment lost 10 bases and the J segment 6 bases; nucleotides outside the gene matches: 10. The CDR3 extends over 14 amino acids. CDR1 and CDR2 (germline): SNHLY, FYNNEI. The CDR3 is CATLGQGILNEQFF. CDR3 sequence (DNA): TGTGCCACCTTAGGACAGGGGATTCTCAATGAGCAGTTCTTC.

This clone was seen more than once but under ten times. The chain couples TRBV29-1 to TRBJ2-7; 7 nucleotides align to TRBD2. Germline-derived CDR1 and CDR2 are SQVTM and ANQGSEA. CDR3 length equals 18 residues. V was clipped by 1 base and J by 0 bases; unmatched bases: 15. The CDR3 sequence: CSVEAPAGEGPGSYEQYF. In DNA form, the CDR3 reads TGCAGCGTTGAAGCTCCGGCGGGGGAAGGGCCCGGCTCCTACGAGCAGTACTTC.

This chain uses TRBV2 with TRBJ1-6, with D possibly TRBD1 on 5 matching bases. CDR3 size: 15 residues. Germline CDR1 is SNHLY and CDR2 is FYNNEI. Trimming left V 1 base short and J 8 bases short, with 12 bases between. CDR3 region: CASSEVGPGYSPLHF. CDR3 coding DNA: TGTGCCAGCAGTGAAGTCGGGCCAGGGTATTCACCCCTCCACTTT.

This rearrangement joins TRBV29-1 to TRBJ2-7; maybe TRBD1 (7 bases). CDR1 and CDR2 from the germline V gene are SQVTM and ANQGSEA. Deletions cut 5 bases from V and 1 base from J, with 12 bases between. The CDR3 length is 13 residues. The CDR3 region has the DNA TGCAGCGTTAACAGGGGAGGATCCTACGAGCAGTACTTC. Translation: CSVNRGGSYEQYF.

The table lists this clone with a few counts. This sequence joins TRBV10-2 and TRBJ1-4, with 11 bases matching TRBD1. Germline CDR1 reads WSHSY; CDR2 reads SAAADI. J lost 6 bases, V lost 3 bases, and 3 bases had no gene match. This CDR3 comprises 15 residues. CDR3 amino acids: CASSEGQGAYEKLFF. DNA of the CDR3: TGCGCCAGCAGTGAAGGACAGGGGGCGTATGAAAAACTGTTTTTT.

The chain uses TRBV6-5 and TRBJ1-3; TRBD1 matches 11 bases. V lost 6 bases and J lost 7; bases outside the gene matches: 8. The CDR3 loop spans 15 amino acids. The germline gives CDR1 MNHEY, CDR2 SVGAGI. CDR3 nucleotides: TGTGCCAGCAGCCCGGACAGGGGGCGAGAGAACACCATATATTTT. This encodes CASSPDRGRENTIYF.

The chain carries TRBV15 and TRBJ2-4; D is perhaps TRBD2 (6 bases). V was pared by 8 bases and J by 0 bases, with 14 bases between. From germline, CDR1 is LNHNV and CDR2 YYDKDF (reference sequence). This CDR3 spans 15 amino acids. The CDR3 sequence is CATEPGGVAKNIQYF. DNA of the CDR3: TGTGCCACCGAGCCGGGCGGGGTAGCCAAAAACATTCAGTACTTC.

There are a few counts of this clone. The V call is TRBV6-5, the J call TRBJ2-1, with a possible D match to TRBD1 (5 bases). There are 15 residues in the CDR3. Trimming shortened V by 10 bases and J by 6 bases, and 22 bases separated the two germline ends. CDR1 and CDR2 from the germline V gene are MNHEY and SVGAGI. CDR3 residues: CATKVAAPDSNEQFF. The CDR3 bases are TGTGCCACCAAAGTGGCAGCTCCCGACAGCAATGAGCAGTTCTTC.

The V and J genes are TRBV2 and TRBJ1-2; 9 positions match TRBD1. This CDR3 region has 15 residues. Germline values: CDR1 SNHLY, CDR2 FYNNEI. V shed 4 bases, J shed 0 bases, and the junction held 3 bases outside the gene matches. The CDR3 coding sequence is TGTGCCAGCAGTGGGGACAGGGCCTCTAACTATGGCTACACCTTC. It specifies CASSGDRASNYGYTF.

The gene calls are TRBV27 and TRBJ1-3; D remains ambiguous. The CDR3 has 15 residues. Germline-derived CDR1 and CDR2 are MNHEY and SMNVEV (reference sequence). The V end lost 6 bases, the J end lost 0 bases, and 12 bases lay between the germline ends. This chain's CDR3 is CASSLNRDSGNTIYF. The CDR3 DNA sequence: TGTGCCAGCAGCCTCAACCGGGACTCTGGAAACACCATATATTTT.

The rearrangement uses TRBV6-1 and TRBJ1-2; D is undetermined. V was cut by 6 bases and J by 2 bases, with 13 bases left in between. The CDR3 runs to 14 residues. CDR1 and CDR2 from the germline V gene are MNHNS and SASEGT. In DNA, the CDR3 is TGTGCCAGCAGGACTCAGACGGGGAACTATGGCTACACCTTC. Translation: CASRTQTGNYGYTF.

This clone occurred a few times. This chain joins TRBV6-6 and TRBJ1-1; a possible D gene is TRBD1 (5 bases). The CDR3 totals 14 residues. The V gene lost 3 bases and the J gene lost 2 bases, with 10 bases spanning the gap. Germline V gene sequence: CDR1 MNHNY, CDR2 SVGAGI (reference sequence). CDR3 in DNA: TGTGCCAGCAGTTATACAGGTTCAAACACTGAAGCTTTCTTT. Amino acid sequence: CASSYTGSNTEAFF.

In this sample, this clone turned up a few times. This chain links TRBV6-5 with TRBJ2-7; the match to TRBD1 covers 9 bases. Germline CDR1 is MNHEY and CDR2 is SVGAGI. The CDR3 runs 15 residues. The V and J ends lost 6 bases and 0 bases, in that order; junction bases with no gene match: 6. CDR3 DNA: TGTGCCAGCAGCTTGGGACAGGGCCTCTCCTACGAGCAGTACTTC. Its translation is CASSLGQGLSYEQYF.

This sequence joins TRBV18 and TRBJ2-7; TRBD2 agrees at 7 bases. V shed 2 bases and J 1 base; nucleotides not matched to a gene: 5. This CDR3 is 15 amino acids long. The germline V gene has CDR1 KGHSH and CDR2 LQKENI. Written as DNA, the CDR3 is TGTGCCAGCTCACCAGTGGCGGGAGTGTCCTACGAGCAGTACTTC. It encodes CASSPVAGVSYEQYF.

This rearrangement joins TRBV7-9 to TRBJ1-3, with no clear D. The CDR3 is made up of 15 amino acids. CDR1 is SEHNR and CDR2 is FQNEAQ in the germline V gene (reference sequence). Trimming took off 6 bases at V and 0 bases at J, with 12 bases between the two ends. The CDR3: CASSPTALSGNTIYF. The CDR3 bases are TGTGCCAGCAGTCCCACAGCCCTCTCTGGAAACACCATATATTTT. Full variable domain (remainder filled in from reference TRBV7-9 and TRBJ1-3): DTGVSQNPRHKITKRGQNVTFRCDPISEHNRLYWYRQTLGQGPEFLTYFQNEAQLEKSRLLSDRFSAERPKGSFSTLEIQRTEQGDSAMYLCASSPTALSGNTIYFGEGSWLTVV.

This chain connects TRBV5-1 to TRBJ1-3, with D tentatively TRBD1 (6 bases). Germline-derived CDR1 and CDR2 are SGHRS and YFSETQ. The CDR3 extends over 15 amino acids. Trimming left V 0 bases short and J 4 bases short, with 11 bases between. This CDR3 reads CASSLAGTRGNTIYF. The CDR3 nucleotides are TGCGCCAGCAGCTTGGCCGGGACACGGGGAAACACCATATATTTT. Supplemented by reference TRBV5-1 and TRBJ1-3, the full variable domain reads KAGVTQTPRYLIKTRGQQVTLSCSPISGHRSVSWYQQTPGQGLQFLFEYFSETQRNKGNFPGRFSGRQFSNSRSEMNVSTLELGDSALYLCASSLAGTRGNTIYFGEGSWLTVV.

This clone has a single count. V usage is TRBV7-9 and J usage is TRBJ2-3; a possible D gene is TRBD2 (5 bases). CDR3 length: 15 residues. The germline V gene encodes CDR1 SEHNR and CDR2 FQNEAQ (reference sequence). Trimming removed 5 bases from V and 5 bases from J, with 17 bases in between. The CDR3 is CASSPPGLAGDTQYF. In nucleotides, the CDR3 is TGTGCCAGCAGCCCCCCGGGCCTAGCCGGAGATACGCAGTATTTT.

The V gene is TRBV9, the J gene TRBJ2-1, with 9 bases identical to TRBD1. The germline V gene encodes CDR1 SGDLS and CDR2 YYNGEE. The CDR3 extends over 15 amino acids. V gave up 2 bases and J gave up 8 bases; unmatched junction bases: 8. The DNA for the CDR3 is TGTGCCAGCAGCGTCACCGGGACAGGGTCTGATGAGCAGTTCTTC. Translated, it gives CASSVTGTGSDEQFF.

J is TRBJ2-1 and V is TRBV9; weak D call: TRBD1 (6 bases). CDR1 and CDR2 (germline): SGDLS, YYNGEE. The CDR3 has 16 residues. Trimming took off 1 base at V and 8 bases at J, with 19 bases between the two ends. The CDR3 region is CASSVQDSPQLDEQFF. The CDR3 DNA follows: TGTGCCAGCAGCGTACAGGACAGCCCCCAATTGGATGAGCAGTTCTTC. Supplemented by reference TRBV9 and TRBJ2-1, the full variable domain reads DSGVTQTPKHLITATGQRVTLRCSPRSGDLSVYWYQQSLDQGLQFLIQYYNGEERAKGNILERFSAQQFPDLHSELNLSSLELGDSALYFCASSVQDSPQLDEQFFGPGTRLTVL.